This T cell receptor beta chain was obtained from a study of blood T cell repertoires in COVID-19 (TCRdb year 2020). Concerning the study at large: Collaborator samples came from the United States, Italy and Spain and covered acute and convalescent phases of COVID-19. The prospective study material was composed of cDNA or gDNA derived from T cells, B-cell-depleted T cells, or PBMCs. The repertoires were released in a freely available public database intended as a resource for research on the immune response to SARS-CoV-2. Where available, HLA class I and class II types were taken from metadata supplied by the sample provider and were not determined by assay-based typing. Samples came from the ongoing ImmuneRACE study (first 160 participants) plus 1,254 subjects from 6 global collaborators. Nearly every sample came with metadata listing a de-identified subject ID, COVID-19 status, age in years and sex. The dataset comprised deeply sampled blood TCRbeta repertoires from subjects exposed to, actively infected with, or recovered from COVID-19. What the authors observed across the whole study: How much clinical and demographic metadata was included differed by source and by participant, and the metadata was provided uncurated.

A few counts support this clone. The specificity of this receptor is unknown. No clone much larger than this one lies a single base away; base qualities are absent. Reading from cysteine to phenylalanine, the CDR3 counts 14 amino acids. Only the CDR3 DNA stays, 42 bases, in frame from base 1. CDR1 and CDR2 are drawn from the germline V gene: KGHSH, LQKENI. V sheds 8 bases and J sheds 0 bases, leaving 14 bases between their ends. TCRbeta CDR3 regions were amplified from genomic DNA using the immunoSEQ Assay, a bias-controlled multiplex PCR. In the original analysis: The number of nucleated cells in each sample was estimated from the amplification of reference gene primers within the assay. To quantify the absolute abundance of each unique TCRbeta CDR3 rearrangement, sequence reads were collapsed and filtered. For each sample, productive Simpson clonality was calculated as the square root of Simpson's diversity index over productive rearrangements. TCRdb's version of the immuneACCESS table is confined to in-frame rearrangements and falls short of the full clone set. An unresolved V gene accounts for under half of the shortfall where checked; the remainder is of unknown origin. D and trimming were read from the DNA, whereas the V and J calls and clone size are those reported in that table. Counted in this sample were a few hundred thousand clones; 70% to 90% of them appeared once. The leading ten clones occupy 1.2% to 1.5% of the sample.

Participants in the prospective study were enrolled through a virtual design, were aged about 18 to 100 years, and lived in roughly 24 United States geographic areas. Cohort assignment in the prospective study relied on participant-reported clinical history from a screening survey and a study questionnaire. A participant counted as exposed if, within 2 weeks of entering the study, that participant had been in contact with someone who had a PCR-confirmed or clinician-diagnosed COVID-19 case. In the prospective study, mobile phlebotomists collected whole blood, serum and a nasopharyngeal or oropharyngeal swab from each participant. Participants in the prospective study had the option to provide additional blood draws and questionnaires over a roughly 2-month period. Before DNA extraction, prospective study blood samples were shipped either frozen or at room temperature.

The sample consisted of PBMCs or T cells enriched from blood (not recorded which). The chain is made from TRBV18 and TRBJ2-7, with the D gene uncertain. The sequence was collected from a young woman who had been exposed to COVID-19. The CDR3 here reads CASQSTKSSYEQYF. The nucleotides are TGTGCCAGCCAAAGTACGAAGAGCTCCTACGAGCAGTACTTC.